Presented here are 12 T cell receptor beta chains from one specimen sequenced in a study of blood T cells in healthy people across ages. A J-beta primer mix and a sample-barcoded 5' primer were used in a second PCR of about 7 to 12 cycles. A single record per CDR3 protein comes from TCRdb applying MiXCR to the 5' RACE reads. The table records over 1,200,000 distinct CDR3 sequences, around 59% of them present only once. Sequencing used blood. The receptor set was obtained from a man in his late teens or twenties in good health.

This clonotype was counted a few times. The chain has TRBV9 and TRBJ1-1, with D perhaps TRBD1 (5 bases). The V end lost 7 bases, the J end lost 8 bases, and 12 bases lay between the germline ends. The CDR3 runs to 11 residues. CDR1 and CDR2 from the germline V gene are SGDLS and YYNGEE. As DNA, the CDR3 is TGTGCCAGCTCAACAGGCTTCGAAGCTTTCTTT. This encodes CASSTGFEAFF.

This sequence joins TRBV6-6 and TRBJ2-7, with no clear D. V was clipped by 7 bases and J by 4 bases, with 8 bases between them. CDR3 size: 11 residues. Germline V gene sequence: CDR1 MNHNY, CDR2 SVGAGI (reference sequence). CDR3 DNA sequence: TGTGCCAGCACTCAGATTTACGAGCAGTACTTC. Translated: CASTQIYEQYF.

The CDR3 nucleotides are TGTGCCAGCGGAAAACCAGGGGATTTAGAGACCCAGTACTTC. As protein: CASGKPGDLETQYF. The chain is built from TRBV7-9 and TRBJ2-7, with a weak D call TRBD1 (6 bases). The DNA end favors TRBJ2-5, so the J call may be wrong. Germline V gives CDR1 SEHNR, CDR2 FQNEAQ (reference sequence). CDR3 length: 14 amino acids.

The chain joins TRBV10-3 to TRBJ2-7, with TRBD1 as a possible D gene (6 bases). The CDR3 totals 14 residues. Trimming took off 4 bases at V and 3 bases at J, with 13 bases between the two ends. CDR1 is ENHRY, CDR2 SYGVKD, per germline. The CDR3 bases are TGTGCCATCAGTGGGGCGGGCAGGGGCTACGAGCAGTACTTC. It specifies CAISGAGRGYEQYF.

The V and J genes are TRBV9 and TRBJ1-6; D might be TRBD1 (5 bases). Germline V gene lookup returns CDR1 SGDLS and CDR2 YYNGEE. V dropped 9 bases and J dropped 10 bases, with 17 bases sitting between them. The CDR3 runs 13 residues. In DNA form, the CDR3 reads TGTGCCATCGGAGGGGCAGGGAGATCACCCCTCCACTTT. Translated: CAIGGAGRSPLHF.

J is TRBJ2-6 and V is TRBV27; D is ambiguous. V lost 6 bases and J 1 base, leaving 13 bases between the germline ends. The CDR3 contains 16 residues. CDR1 is MNHEY, CDR2 SMNVEV, per germline (reference sequence). The CDR3 sequence is CASSPNDGSGANVLTF. In nucleotides, the CDR3 is TGTGCCAGCAGCCCGAACGACGGATCTGGGGCCAACGTCCTGACTTTC.

This clonotype was seen a handful of times. The chain couples TRBV6-2 or TRBV6-3 to TRBJ2-7, with TRBD2 matching over 10 bases. CDR3 length: 18 residues. Per germline, CDR1 MNHEY and CDR2 SVGEGT. V trimming: 2 bases; J trimming: 0 bases; junction bases outside the gene matches: 10. The CDR3 reads CASSYGTSGARSSYEQYF. In DNA form, the CDR3 reads TGTGCCAGCAGTTACGGAACTAGCGGGGCCAGGAGCTCCTACGAGCAGTACTTC.

This clonotype appeared once. The genes are TRBV4-3 and TRBJ2-2; no clear D gene. The germline V gene has CDR1 LGHNA and CDR2 YSLEER. The CDR3 covers 15 residues. V dropped 0 bases and J dropped 2 bases, with 7 bases sitting between them. CDR3 in DNA: TGCGCCAGCAGCCAAGATACCCCCAACACCGGGGAGCTGTTTTTT. Translation gives CASSQDTPNTGELFF.

The chain uses TRBV7-9 and TRBJ2-1, with D possibly matching TRBD1 (6 bases). CDR1 and CDR2 (germline): SEHNR, FQNEAQ (reference sequence). The V gene lost 7 bases and the J gene lost 6 bases, with 22 bases spanning the gap. This CDR3 contains 16 residues. Here the CDR3 reads CASTMLNPGHLNEQFF. The CDR3 nucleotides read TGTGCCAGCACGATGCTGAATCCGGGACACCTCAATGAGCAGTTCTTC. Complete variable domain (other parts from reference TRBV7-9 and TRBJ2-1): DTGVSQNPRHKITKRGQNVTFRCDPISEHNRLYWYRQTLGQGPEFLTYFQNEAQLEKSRLLSDRFSAERPKGSFSTLEIQRTEQGDSAMYLCASTMLNPGHLNEQFFGPGTRLTVL.

The V and J genes are TRBV10-3 and TRBJ1-1; unclear D gene. Germline assignment: CDR1 ENHRY and CDR2 SYGVKD. The CDR3 extends over 15 amino acids. Trimming stripped 0 bases from V and 3 bases from J, with 11 bases between. CDR3 amino acids: CAISESVASYTEAFF. Here the CDR3 DNA reads TGTGCCATCAGTGAGTCGGTCGCGAGTTACACTGAAGCTTTCTTT.

This clonotype appeared a few times. This chain joins TRBV9 and TRBJ2-1, with 16 bases lining up with TRBD2. With V trimmed by 3 bases and J by 4 bases, 7 bases remained unmatched. Germline V gene lookup returns CDR1 SGDLS and CDR2 YYNGEE. The CDR3 length is 18 residues. DNA of the CDR3: TGTGCCAGCAGCGCCGGGACTAGCGGGGGGGCCCTTTACAATGAGCAGTTCTTC. It encodes CASSAGTSGGALYNEQFF.

This clonotype showed up just once. The gene calls are TRBV3-1 and TRBJ2-3, with D unclear. V lost 4 bases and J 4 bases, leaving 12 bases between the germline ends. Germline V gene data show CDR1 as LGHDT and CDR2 as YNNKEL (reference sequence). The CDR3 extends over 14 amino acids. Here the CDR3 reads CASSRVGRADTQYF. Written as DNA, the CDR3 is TGTGCCAGCAGCCGGGTGGGTCGAGCAGATACGCAGTATTTT.